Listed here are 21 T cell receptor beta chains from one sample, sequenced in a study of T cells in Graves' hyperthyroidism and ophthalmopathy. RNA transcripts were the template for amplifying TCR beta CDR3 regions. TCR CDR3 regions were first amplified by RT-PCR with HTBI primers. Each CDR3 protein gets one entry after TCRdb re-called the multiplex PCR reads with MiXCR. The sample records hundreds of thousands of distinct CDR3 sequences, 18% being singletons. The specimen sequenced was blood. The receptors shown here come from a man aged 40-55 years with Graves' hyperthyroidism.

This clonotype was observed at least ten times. The CDR3 coding sequence is TGCAGTGCTCCTTTCGGGGGGTCCTACAATGAGCAGTTCTTC. This codes for CSAPFGGSYNEQFF. This sequence joins TRBV20-1 and TRBJ2-1; 7 bases are a match to TRBD2. This CDR3 is built from 14 residues. Per the germline V gene, CDR1 is DFQATT and CDR2 is SNEGSKA (reference sequence). The trim removed 5 bases at V and 1 base at J, leaving 5 bases unmatched.

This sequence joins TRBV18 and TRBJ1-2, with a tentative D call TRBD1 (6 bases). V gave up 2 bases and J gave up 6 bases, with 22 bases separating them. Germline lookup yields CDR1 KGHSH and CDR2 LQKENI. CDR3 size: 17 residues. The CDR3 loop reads CASSPAIGRDILHGYTF. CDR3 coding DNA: TGTGCCAGCTCACCAGCAATAGGACGGGACATTCTCCATGGCTACACCTTC.

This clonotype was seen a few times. CDR3 sequence reads: CASSLNRGDQPQHF. CDR3 DNA sequence: TGTGCCAGCAGTTTAAATAGGGGTGATCAGCCCCAGCATTTT. The chain employs TRBV27 and TRBJ1-5; weak D call: TRBD1 (5 bases). This CDR3 contains 14 residues. CDR1 and CDR2 (germline): MNHEY, SMNVEV (reference sequence). The ends were cut back, 2 bases at V and 5 bases at J, with 10 bases in the middle.

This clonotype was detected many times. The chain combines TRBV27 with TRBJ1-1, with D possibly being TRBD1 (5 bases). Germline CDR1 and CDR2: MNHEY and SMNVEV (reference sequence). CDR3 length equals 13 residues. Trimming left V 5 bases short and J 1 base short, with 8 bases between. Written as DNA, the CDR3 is TGTGCCAGCAGTCGACAGCAGAACACTGAAGCTTTCTTT. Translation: CASSRQQNTEAFF.

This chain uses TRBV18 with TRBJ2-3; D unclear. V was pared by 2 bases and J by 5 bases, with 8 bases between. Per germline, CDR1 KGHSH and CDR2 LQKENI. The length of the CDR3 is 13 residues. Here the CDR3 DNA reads TGTGCCAGCTCACCAGGTGTCGGAGATACGCAGTATTTT. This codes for CASSPGVGDTQYF. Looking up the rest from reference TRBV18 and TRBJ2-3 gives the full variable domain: NAGVMQNPRHLVRRRGQEARLRCSPMKGHSHVYWYRQLPEEGLKFMVYLQKENIIDESGMPKERFSAEFPKEGPSILRIQQVVRGDSAAYFCASSPGVGDTQYFGPGTRLTVL.

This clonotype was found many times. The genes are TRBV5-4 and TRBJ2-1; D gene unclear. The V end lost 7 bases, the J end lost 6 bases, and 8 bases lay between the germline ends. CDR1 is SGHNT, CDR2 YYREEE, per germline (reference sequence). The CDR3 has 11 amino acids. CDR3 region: CASDSGNEQFF. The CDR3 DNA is TGTGCCAGCGACTCCGGCAATGAGCAGTTCTTC.

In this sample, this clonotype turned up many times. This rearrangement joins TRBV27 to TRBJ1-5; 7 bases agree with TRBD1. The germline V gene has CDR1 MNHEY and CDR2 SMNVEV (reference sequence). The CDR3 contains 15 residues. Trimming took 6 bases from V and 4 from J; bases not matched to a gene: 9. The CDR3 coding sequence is TGTGCCAGCAGACCAATGGACAGGAAGAATCAGCCCCAGCATTTT. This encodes CASRPMDRKNQPQHF.

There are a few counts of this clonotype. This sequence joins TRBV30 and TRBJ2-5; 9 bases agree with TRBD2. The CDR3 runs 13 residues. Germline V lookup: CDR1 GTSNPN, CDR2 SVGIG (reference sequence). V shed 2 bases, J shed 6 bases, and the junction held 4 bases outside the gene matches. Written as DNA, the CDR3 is TGTGCCTGGAGTCCGAGCGGGGGGAAGACCCAGTACTTC. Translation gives CAWSPSGGKTQYF.

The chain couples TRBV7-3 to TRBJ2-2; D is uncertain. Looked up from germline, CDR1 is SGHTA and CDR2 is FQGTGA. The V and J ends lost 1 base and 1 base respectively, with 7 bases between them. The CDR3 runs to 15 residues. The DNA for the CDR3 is TGTGCCAGCAGCTTAAATGCCATGAACACCGGGGAGCTGTTTTTT. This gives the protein CASSLNAMNTGELFF.

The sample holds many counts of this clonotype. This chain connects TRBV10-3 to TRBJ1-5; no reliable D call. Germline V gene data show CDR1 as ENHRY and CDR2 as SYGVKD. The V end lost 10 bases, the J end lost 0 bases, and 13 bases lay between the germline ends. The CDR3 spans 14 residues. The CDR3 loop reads CASGPPDSNQPQHF. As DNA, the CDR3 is TGTGCCAGCGGGCCGCCCGATAGCAATCAGCCCCAGCATTTT.

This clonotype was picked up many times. The CDR3 here is CASSRQESTEAFF. The CDR3 bases are TGTGCCAGCAGTAGACAGGAATCCACTGAAGCTTTCTTT. This chain joins TRBV2 and TRBJ1-1; D may be TRBD1 (6 bases). V was trimmed by 5 bases and J by 4 bases, leaving 11 bases between them. Germline V gene data show CDR1 as SNHLY and CDR2 as FYNNEI. CDR3 length: 13 amino acids.

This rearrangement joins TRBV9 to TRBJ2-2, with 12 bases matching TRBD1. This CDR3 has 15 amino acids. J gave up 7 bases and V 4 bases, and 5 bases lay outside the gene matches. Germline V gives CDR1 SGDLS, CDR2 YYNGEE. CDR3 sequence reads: CASSPGQGAGGELFF. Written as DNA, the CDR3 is TGTGCCAGCAGCCCGGGACAGGGGGCTGGCGGGGAGCTGTTTTTT.

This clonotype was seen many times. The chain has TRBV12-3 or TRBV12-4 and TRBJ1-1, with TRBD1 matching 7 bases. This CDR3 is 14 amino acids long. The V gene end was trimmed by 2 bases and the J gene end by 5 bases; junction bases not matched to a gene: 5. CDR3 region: CASSLQGGWTEAFF. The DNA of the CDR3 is TGTGCCAGCAGTTTACAGGGGGGGTGGACTGAAGCTTTCTTT.

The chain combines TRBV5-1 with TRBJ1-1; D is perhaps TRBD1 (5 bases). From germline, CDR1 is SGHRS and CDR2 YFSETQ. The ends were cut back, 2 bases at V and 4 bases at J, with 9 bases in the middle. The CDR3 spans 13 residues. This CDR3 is CASSFGGTTEAFF. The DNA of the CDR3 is TGCGCCAGCAGCTTCGGGGGTACCACTGAAGCTTTCTTT.

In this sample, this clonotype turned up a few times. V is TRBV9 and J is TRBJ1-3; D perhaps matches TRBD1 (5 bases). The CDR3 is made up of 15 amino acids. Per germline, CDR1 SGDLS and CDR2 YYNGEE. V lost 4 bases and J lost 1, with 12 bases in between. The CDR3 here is CASSSGGGSGNTIYF. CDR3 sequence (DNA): TGTGCCAGCAGCTCCGGGGGGGGGTCTGGAAACACCATATATTTT.

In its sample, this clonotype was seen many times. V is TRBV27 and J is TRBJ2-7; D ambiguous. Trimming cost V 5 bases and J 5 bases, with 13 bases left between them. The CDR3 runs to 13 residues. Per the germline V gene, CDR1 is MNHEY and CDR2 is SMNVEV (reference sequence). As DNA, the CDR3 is TGTGCCAGCAGTCGAACCCACCTCCACGAGCAGTACTTC. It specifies CASSRTHLHEQYF.

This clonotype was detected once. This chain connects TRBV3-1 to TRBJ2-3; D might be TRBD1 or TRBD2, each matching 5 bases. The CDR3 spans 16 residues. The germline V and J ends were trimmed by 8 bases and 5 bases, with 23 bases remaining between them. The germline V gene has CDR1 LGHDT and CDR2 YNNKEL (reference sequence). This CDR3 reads CASSPTGRLVLDTQYF. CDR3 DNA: TGTGCCAGCTCACCAACGGGACGTCTCGTTCTAGATACGCAGTATTTT.

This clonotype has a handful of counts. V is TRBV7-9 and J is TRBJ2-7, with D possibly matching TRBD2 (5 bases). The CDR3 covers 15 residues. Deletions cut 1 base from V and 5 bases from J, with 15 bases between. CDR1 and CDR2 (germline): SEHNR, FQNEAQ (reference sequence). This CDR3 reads CASSLDLRRKHEQYF. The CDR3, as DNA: TGTGCCAGCAGCTTAGACCTCCGGAGGAAGCACGAGCAGTACTTC. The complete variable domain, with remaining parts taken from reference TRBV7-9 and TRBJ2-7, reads DTGVSQNPRHKITKRGQNVTFRCDPISEHNRLYWYRQTLGQGPEFLTYFQNEAQLEKSRLLSDRFSAERPKGSFSTLEIQRTEQGDSAMYLCASSLDLRRKHEQYFGPGTRLTVT.

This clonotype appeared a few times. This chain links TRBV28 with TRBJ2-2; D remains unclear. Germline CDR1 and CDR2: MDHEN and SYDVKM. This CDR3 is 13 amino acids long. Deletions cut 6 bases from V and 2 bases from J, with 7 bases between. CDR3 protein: CASRQSNTGELFF. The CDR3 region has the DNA TGTGCCAGCAGACAGAGCAACACCGGGGAGCTGTTTTTT. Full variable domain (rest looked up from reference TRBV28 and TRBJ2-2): DVKVTQSSRYLVKRTGEKVFLECVQDMDHENMFWYRQDPGLGLRLIYFSYDVKMKEKGDIPEGYSVSREKKERFSLILESASTNQTSMYLCASRQSNTGELFFGEGSRLTVL.

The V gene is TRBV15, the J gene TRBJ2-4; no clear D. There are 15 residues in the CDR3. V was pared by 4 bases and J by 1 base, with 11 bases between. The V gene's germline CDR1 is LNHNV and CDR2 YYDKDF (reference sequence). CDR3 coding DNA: TGTGCCACCAGCACCGTTGGTGCTGCCAAAAACATTCAGTACTTC. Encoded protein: CATSTVGAAKNIQYF.

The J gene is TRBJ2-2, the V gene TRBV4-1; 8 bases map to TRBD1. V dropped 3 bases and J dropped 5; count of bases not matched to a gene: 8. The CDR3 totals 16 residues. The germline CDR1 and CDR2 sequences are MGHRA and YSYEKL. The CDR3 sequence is CASSHPGQGGTGELFF. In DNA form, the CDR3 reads TGCGCCAGCAGCCATCCTGGACAGGGAGGAACCGGGGAGCTGTTTTTT.